This TCR beta chain derives from a study of blood T cell repertoires in COVID-19. Study-wide context: Whether acute or convalescent, the COVID-19 samples came from the United States, Italy and Spain.

This table comes from immunoSEQ multiplex PCR, and its TCRdb copy is limited to in-frame clones, with some not included. This table holds over 150,000 clones, about nine tenths found once. This clone was counted only a few times. This clonotype was obtained from a man aged 18-30 years who had recovered from COVID-19. Sequences were obtained from peripheral blood.

The CDR3 loop reads CASYGTSDTQYF. The CDR3 nucleotides are TGTGCCAGCTATGGGACATCCGATACGCAGTATTTT. The chain is built from TRBV28 and TRBJ2-3; possibly TRBD1 for D (6 bases). The CDR3 loop spans 12 amino acids. Trimming left V 8 bases short and J 6 bases short, with 12 bases between. Germline V gene sequence: CDR1 MDHEN, CDR2 SYDVKM.